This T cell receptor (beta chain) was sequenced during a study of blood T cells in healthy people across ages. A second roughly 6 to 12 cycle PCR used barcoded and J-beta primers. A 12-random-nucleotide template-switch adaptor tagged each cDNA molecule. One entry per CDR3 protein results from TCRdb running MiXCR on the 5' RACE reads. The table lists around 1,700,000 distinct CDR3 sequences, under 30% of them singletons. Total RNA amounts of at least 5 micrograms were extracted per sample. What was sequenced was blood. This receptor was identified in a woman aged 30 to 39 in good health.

CDR3 sequence (DNA): TGTGCCAGCGGTGAGGGGCGCATCCACGAGCAGTACGTC. This codes for CASGEGRIHEQYV. The gene calls are TRBV12-3 or TRBV12-4 and TRBJ2-7; the D call may be TRBD1 or TRBD2 (5 bases each). This CDR3 has 13 residues. The V gene lost 8 bases and the J gene lost 5 bases, with 16 bases spanning the gap.